Listed below are T cell receptor beta chains from one sample, sequenced in a study of T cells after yellow fever vaccination. From the 5' RACE reads, TCRdb called clonotypes with MiXCR, one entry per CDR3 protein. The data hold around 350,000 distinct CDR3 sequences, with more than 9% observed a single time. Specimen: PBMCs, collected on the day of the first yellow fever vaccination. These receptors all stem from a young man who received the YFV17D yellow fever vaccine. Each CDR3 is given with its conserved first and last residue. A D gene is named only where the DNA matches it firmly. Part of the rows lack a size; the others show once, few, many or a class for expanded clones.

j_gene	d_gene	abundance	v_gene	CDR3aa	CDR3nt
TRBJ2-5	NA	many	TRBV4-1	CASSQVGGQETQYF	TGCGCCAGCAGCCAAGTTGGGGGCCAAGAGACCCAGTACTTC
TRBJ2-7	NA	many	TRBV5-1	CASSPASGQTYEQYF	TGCGCCAGCAGCCCGGCCTCTGGACAGACCTACGAGCAGTACTTC
TRBJ1-4	TRBD1	NA	TRBV7-2	CASRLTDRGDNEKLFF	TGTGCCAGCAGGCTTACCGACAGGGGGGATAATGAAAAACTGTTTTTT
TRBJ2-3	NA	few	TRBV6-1	CASSPGVASGRQYF	TGTGCCAGCAGCCCCGGGGTCGCTTCGGGAAGGCAGTATTTT
TRBJ2-5	TRBD1	many	TRBV4-1	CASSHWGQGRETQYF	TGCGCCAGCAGCCACTGGGGACAGGGCCGGGAGACCCAGTACTTC
TRBJ1-2	TRBD1	few	TRBV4-1	CASSPPDRVNYGYTF	TGCGCCAGCAGCCCTCCCGACAGGGTGAACTATGGCTACACCTTC
TRBJ2-2	NA	NA	TRBV5-1	CASREVANTGELFF	TGCGCCAGCAGGGAGGTTGCGAACACCGGGGAGCTGTTTTTT
TRBJ1-1	NA	NA	TRBV20-1	CSAIQLNTEAFF	TGCAGTGCTATCCAACTAAACACTGAAGCTTTCTTT
TRBJ2-7	TRBD1	NA	TRBV4-1	CASSFLLGQGSYEQYF	TGCGCCAGCAGCTTTCTCCTGGGACAGGGATCCTACGAGCAGTACTTC
TRBJ1-5	TRBD1	NA	TRBV5-5	CASSMDRAVSQPQHF	TGTGCCAGCAGCATGGACAGGGCTGTCAGTCAGCCCCAGCATTTT
TRBJ1-1	NA	NA	TRBV19	CASSKLLNTEAFF	TGTGCCAGTAGTAAGCTTCTGAACACTGAAGCTTTCTTT
TRBJ2-1	NA	many	TRBV5-1	CASSSRGDGTNEQFF	TGCGCCAGCAGCTCCCGAGGGGACGGGACCAATGAGCAGTTCTTC
TRBJ2-1	NA	few	TRBV29-1	CSVEGAATWPYNEQFF	TGCAGCGTTGAAGGGGCAGCTACTTGGCCCTACAATGAGCAGTTCTTC
TRBJ1-1	NA	few	TRBV5-1	CASSLAAGRNTEAFF	TGCGCCAGCAGCTTGGCGGCCGGGAGAAACACTGAAGCTTTCTTT
TRBJ1-2	NA	NA	TRBV4-3	CASSQDRRTVLGYTF	TGCGCCAGCAGCCAAGATAGGAGGACAGTGCTTGGCTACACCTTC
TRBJ2-7	NA	many	TRBV4-3	CASSLQRGTGTYEQYF	TGCGCCAGCAGCCTCCAGCGGGGGACAGGAACCTACGAGCAGTACTTC
TRBJ1-5	TRBD1	NA	TRBV20-1	CSAKLSRQGNQPQHF	TGCAGTGCTAAACTTAGCCGACAGGGGAATCAGCCCCAGCATTTT
TRBJ2-1	TRBD2	few	TRBV24-1	CAIPGLEGRYNEQFF	TGTGCCATTCCGGGACTAGAGGGTCGCTACAATGAGCAGTTCTTC
TRBJ1-2	TRBD1	many	TRBV7-2	CASSTGRDYGYTF	TGTGCCAGTTCGACAGGGAGAGACTATGGCTACACCTTC
TRBJ2-1	NA	NA	TRBV11-3	CASIIDRYNEQFF	TGTGCCAGCATCATTGACAGGTACAATGAGCAGTTCTTC
TRBJ1-5	TRBD1	NA	TRBV4-1	CASSQGNRGLQPQHF	TGCGCCAGCAGCCAAGGTAACAGGGGACTTCAGCCCCAGCATTTT
TRBJ2-3	NA	NA	TRBV5-1	CASSLGLITDTQYF	TGCGCCAGCAGCTTAGGGCTGATCACAGATACGCAGTATTTT
TRBJ2-7	TRBD2	few	TRBV7-2	CASSSWTRTTQQYF	TGTGCCAGCAGCTCCTGGACTAGAACCACGCAGCAGTACTTC